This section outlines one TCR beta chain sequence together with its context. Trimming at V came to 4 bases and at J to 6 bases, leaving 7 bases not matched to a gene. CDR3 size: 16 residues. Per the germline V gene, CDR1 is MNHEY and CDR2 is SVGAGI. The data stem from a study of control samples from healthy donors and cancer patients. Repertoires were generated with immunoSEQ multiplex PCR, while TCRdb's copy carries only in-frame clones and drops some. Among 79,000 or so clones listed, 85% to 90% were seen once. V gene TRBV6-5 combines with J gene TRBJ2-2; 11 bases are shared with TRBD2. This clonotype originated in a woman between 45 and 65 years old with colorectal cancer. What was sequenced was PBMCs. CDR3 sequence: CASSSLAGGQPGELFF. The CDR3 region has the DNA TGTGCCAGCAGTTCTTTAGCGGGGGGGCAACCCGGGGAGCTGTTTTTT.